This TCR beta chain was recovered during a study of graft-versus-host responses after intestinal transplantation. V was clipped by 5 bases and J by 0 bases, with 4 bases between them. CDR1 and CDR2 (germline): PRHDT, FYEKMQ (reference sequence). The CDR3 is 12 amino acids. In the case of this clone: The antigen remains undetermined.

This table comes from immunoSEQ multiplex PCR, and its TCRdb copy is limited to in-frame clones, with some not included. This table holds around 110,000 clones, roughly nine tenths found once. Study results and caveats: Early after transplant, HvG clones declined as circulating GvH clones peaked. The recipient marrow held GvH clones, and some of them showed up first in ileum or blood.

Sequencing used unstimulated CD4+ T cells sorted from spleen or lymph node cells, obtained before transplant. The TCR was taken from a human donor who was the organ donor for an intestinal transplant. The chain is built from TRBV13 and TRBJ2-5; no definite D call. CDR3 sequence: CASSPDQETQYF. Here the CDR3 DNA reads TGTGCCAGCAGCCCAGACCAAGAGACCCAGTACTTC.